Presented here are 12 T cell receptor beta chains from one specimen sequenced in a study of blood T cell repertoires in COVID-19. Repertoires were generated with immunoSEQ multiplex PCR, while TCRdb's copy carries only in-frame clones and drops some. The table includes about 200,000 clones, about 88% detected once. The sequenced sample was peripheral blood. The receptors stem from a woman over 75 with acute or convalescent COVID-19.

The V gene is TRBV30, the J gene TRBJ1-2; 9 bases are shared with TRBD1. The germline V gene encodes CDR1 GTSNPN and CDR2 SVGIG (reference sequence). The CDR3 runs to 13 residues. With V trimmed by 3 bases and J by 8 bases, 7 bases remained unmatched. In DNA form, the CDR3 reads TGTGCCTGGAGAGGGGACAGGGCTTTAGGCTACACCTTC. It encodes CAWRGDRALGYTF. Full variable domain (outside the CDR3, taken from reference TRBV30 and TRBJ1-2): SQTIHQWPATLVQPVGSPLSLECTVEGTSNPNLYWYRQAAGRGLQLLFYSVGIGQISSEVPQNLSASRPQDRQFILSSKKLLLSDSGFYLCAWRGDRALGYTFGSGTRLTVV.

The V call is TRBV10-3, the J call TRBJ1-5; D gene ambiguous. CDR1 is ENHRY, CDR2 SYGVKD, per germline. This CDR3 is built from 13 residues. V shed 4 bases and J shed 7 bases, with 11 bases lying between them. CDR3 nucleotides: TGTGCCATCAGTGCTGGCAGCGACCAGCCCCAGCATTTT. It specifies CAISAGSDQPQHF.

This clone was seen only a few times. This chain uses TRBV18 with TRBJ2-7; 8 bases are shared with TRBD2. The J segment lost 6 bases and the V segment lost 1 base, leaving 14 bases of the junction unmatched. CDR1 and CDR2 from the germline V gene are KGHSH and LQKENI. The CDR3 loop spans 17 amino acids. CDR3 DNA: TGTGCCAGCTCACCACGATTACGAAGCGGGAGCCTTTTCGAGCAGTACTTC. Translation gives CASSPRLRSGSLFEQYF.

The chain links TRBV5-5 to TRBJ2-7, with 11 bases lining up with TRBD2. The trim removed 5 bases at V and 0 bases at J, leaving 4 bases unmatched. The CDR3 has 15 residues. CDR1 is SGHKS, CDR2 YYEKEE, per germline (reference sequence). CDR3 protein: CASSYLAGGSYEQYF. CDR3 in DNA: TGTGCCAGCAGTTATCTAGCGGGAGGCTCCTACGAGCAGTACTTC.

The chain recombines TRBV5-1 with TRBJ1-3, with 9 bases identical to TRBD1. V lost 0 bases to trimming and J lost 3 bases; unmatched junction nucleotides: 4. The CDR3 covers 16 residues. Germline V gene sequence: CDR1 SGHRS, CDR2 YFSETQ. CDR3 sequence: CASSLGTGEVGNTIYF. In DNA form, the CDR3 reads TGCGCCAGCAGCTTGGGGACAGGGGAGGTTGGAAACACCATATATTTT.

This clone appeared a single time. J is TRBJ2-2 and V is TRBV9; the D gene is possibly TRBD2 (5 bases). Trimming shortened V by 0 bases and J by 6 bases, and 12 bases separated the two germline ends. The V gene's germline CDR1 is SGDLS and CDR2 YYNGEE. The CDR3 is made up of 15 amino acids. The CDR3 DNA follows: TGTGCCAGCAGCGTAGCCGGGATCGGATCCGGGGAGCTGTTTTTT. It codes for CASSVAGIGSGELFF.

The chain recombines TRBV5-1 with TRBJ2-7; 12 bases line up with TRBD1. V was pared by 2 bases and J by 6 bases, with 3 bases of the junction left unmatched. Germline CDR1 and CDR2: SGHRS and YFSETQ. There are 14 residues in the CDR3. In DNA, the CDR3 is TGCGCCAGCAGCTTCCGGGACAGGGGGCTCGAGCAGTACTTC. Protein: CASSFRDRGLEQYF. Complete variable domain (other parts from reference TRBV5-1 and TRBJ2-7): KAGVTQTPRYLIKTRGQQVTLSCSPISGHRSVSWYQQTPGQGLQFLFEYFSETQRNKGNFPGRFSGRQFSNSRSEMNVSTLELGDSALYLCASSFRDRGLEQYFGPGTRLTVT.

The V gene is TRBV24-1, the J gene TRBJ2-5, with TRBD1 identical over 7 bases. V trimming: 3 bases; J trimming: 5 bases; junction bases outside the gene matches: 8. The length of the CDR3 is 15 residues. Per the germline V gene, CDR1 is KGHDR and CDR2 is SFDVKD. CDR3 region: CATSDRQGLGETQYF. DNA for the CDR3: TGTGCCACCAGTGATCGACAGGGATTAGGGGAGACCCAGTACTTC.

Turning to this clone: This same CDR3 is encoded by further DNA sequences in the sample. The chain uses TRBV27 and TRBJ2-5; 8 nucleotides match TRBD2. Germline lookup yields CDR1 MNHEY and CDR2 SMNVEV (reference sequence). J lost 5 bases, V lost 3 bases, and 20 bases had no gene match. The CDR3 consists of 19 residues. CDR3: CASSFGLAGGIRSWETQYF. The CDR3 DNA reads as TGTGCCAGCAGTTTTGGGCTAGCGGGTGGGATTAGATCCTGGGAGACCCAGTACTTC.

The chain recombines TRBV7-6 with TRBJ2-2; 10 nucleotides agree with TRBD2. CDR1 SGHVS and CDR2 FNYEAQ come from the germline V gene. V trimming: 5 bases; J trimming: 6 bases; junction bases outside the gene matches: 12. CDR3 size: 17 residues. DNA for the CDR3: TGTGCCAGCAGCCCTGCAACTAGCGGGATTGCGGCCGGGGAGCTGTTTTTT. Protein product: CASSPATSGIAAGELFF.

The chain links TRBV28 to TRBJ2-7, with a tentative D call TRBD1 (5 bases). CDR3 length: 15 amino acids. Germline loops: CDR1 MDHEN, CDR2 SYDVKM. V lost 5 bases and J 0 bases, leaving 14 bases between the germline ends. CDR3 sequence (DNA): TGTGCCAGCAGTACCAGGGCACGGCTCTCCTACGAGCAGTACTTC. This gives the protein CASSTRARLSYEQYF.

J is TRBJ2-3 and V is TRBV9; D is possibly TRBD1 (5 bases). Germline-derived CDR1 and CDR2 are SGDLS and YYNGEE. The CDR3 sequence is 14 residues long. The ends were cut back, 0 bases at V and 7 bases at J, with 12 bases in the middle. Written as DNA, the CDR3 is TGTGCCAGCAGCGTAGGGAGTGGGGCGAATACGCAGTATTTT. This encodes CASSVGSGANTQYF.